This TCR beta chain was documented in a study of T cell responses to AZD1222 COVID-19 vaccine. The study, taken as a whole, reports: Only five to seven individuals given AZD1222 were seropositive at baseline. When two AZD1222 doses had been given, Spike-specific TCR breadth and depth rose.

For this clone: Antigen: not known.

Generated by immunoSEQ multiplex PCR, the TCRdb table keeps only in-frame clones and is missing some. The sample has more than 85,000 clones, approximately 91% seen once; the top ten hold approximately 17%. Germline CDR1 and CDR2: SNHLY and FYNNEI. V dropped 6 bases and J dropped 4; count of bases not matched to a gene: 11. The CDR3 sequence is 15 residues long. The receptor was derived from an adult in good health. The gene calls are TRBV2 and TRBJ1-1, with TRBD1 matching over 7 bases. The sample consisted of peripheral blood, taken on day 0 of AZD1222 vaccination. The CDR3 protein is CASRGTELGSTEAFF. The CDR3 nucleotides read TGTGCCAGCAGGGGGACAGAATTAGGGAGCACTGAAGCTTTCTTT.